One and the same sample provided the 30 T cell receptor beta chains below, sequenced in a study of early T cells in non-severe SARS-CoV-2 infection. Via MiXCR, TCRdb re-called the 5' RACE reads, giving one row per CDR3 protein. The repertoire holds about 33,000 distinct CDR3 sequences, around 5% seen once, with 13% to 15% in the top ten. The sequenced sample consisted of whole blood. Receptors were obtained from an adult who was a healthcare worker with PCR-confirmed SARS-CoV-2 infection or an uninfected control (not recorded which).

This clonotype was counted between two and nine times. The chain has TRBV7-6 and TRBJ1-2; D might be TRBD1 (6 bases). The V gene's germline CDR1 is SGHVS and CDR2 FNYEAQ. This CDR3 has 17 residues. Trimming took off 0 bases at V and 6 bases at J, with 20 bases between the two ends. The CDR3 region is CASSLAPREGGGNGYTF. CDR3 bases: TGTGCCAGCAGCTTAGCCCCCAGGGAGGGGGGCGGCAATGGCTACACCTTC.

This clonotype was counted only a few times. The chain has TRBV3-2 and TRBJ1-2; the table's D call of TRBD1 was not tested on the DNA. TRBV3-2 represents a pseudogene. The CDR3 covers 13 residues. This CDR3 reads CASSHGQAYGYTF. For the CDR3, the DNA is TGTGCCAGCAGCCACGGACAGGCCTATGGCTACACCTTC.

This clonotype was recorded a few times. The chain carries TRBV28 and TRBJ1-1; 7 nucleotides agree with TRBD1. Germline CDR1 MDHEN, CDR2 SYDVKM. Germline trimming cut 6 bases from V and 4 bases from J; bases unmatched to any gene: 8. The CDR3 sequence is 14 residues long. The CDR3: CASSPGQVVTEAFF. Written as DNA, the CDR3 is TGTGCCAGCAGCCCCGGACAGGTTGTCACTGAAGCTTTCTTT.

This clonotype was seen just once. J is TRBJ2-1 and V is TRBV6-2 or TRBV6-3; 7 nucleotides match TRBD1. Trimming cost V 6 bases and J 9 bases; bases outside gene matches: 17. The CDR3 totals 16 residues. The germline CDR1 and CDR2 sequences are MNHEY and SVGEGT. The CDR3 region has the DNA TGTGCCAGCAGCGGGGCCCCCCTACAGGGGTGGGGTGAGCAGTTCTTC. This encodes CASSGAPLQGWGEQFF.

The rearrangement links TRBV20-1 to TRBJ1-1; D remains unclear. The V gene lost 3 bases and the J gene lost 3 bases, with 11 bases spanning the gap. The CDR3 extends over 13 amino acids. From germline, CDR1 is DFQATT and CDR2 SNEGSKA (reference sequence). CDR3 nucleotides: TGCAGTGCTAGTCCGGGGAAGGACACTGAAGCTTTCTTT. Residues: CSASPGKDTEAFF.

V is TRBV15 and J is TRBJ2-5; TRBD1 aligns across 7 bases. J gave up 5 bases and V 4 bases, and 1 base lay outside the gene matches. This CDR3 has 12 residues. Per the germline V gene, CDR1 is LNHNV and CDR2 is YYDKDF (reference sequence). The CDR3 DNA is TGTGCCACCAGCAAGACAGGGGAGACCCAGTACTTC. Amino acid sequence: CATSKTGETQYF.

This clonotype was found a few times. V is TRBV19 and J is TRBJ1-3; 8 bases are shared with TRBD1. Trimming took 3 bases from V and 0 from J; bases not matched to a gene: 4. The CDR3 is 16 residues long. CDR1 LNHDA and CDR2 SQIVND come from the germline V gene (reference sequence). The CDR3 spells CASSMDRASSGNTIYF. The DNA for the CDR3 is TGTGCCAGTAGTATGGACAGGGCAAGCTCTGGAAACACCATATATTTT.

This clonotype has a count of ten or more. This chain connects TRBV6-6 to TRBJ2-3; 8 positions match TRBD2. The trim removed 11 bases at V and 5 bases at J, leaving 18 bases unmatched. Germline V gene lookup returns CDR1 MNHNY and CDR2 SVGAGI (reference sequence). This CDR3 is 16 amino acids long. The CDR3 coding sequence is TGTGCCGGGCGGGGGAGCGGGGGTAAAACGGGAGATACGCAGTATTTT. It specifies CAGRGSGGKTGDTQYF.

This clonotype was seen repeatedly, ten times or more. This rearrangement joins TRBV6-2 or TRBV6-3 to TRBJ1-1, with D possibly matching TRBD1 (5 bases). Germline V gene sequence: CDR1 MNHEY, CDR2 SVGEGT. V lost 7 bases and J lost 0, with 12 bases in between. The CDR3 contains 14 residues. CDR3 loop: CASTQGAMNTEAFF. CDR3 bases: TGTGCCAGCACTCAGGGTGCGATGAACACTGAAGCTTTCTTT.

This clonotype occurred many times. DNA of the CDR3: TGTGCCAGCAGCTTGGAGTTCGACTACACCTTC. It specifies CASSLEFDYTF. The chain employs TRBV5-6 and TRBJ1-2, with no clear D. Germline V lookup: CDR1 SGHDT, CDR2 YYEEEE. The length of the CDR3 is 11 residues. Trimming pared 0 bases from V and 10 bases from J, leaving 7 bases between.

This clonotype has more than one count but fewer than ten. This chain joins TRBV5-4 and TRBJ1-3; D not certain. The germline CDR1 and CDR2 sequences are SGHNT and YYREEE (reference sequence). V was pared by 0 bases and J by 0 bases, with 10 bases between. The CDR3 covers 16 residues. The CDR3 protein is CASSLGGRPSGNTIYF. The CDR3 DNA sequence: TGTGCCAGCAGCTTGGGGGGTCGTCCCTCTGGAAACACCATATATTTT.

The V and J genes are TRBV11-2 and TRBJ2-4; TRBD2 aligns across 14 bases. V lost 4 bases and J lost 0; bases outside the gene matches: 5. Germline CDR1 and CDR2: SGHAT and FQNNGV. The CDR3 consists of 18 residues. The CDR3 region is CASSSGLAGGIAKNIQYF. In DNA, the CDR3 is TGTGCCAGCAGCTCCGGACTAGCGGGGGGCATAGCCAAAAACATTCAGTACTTC. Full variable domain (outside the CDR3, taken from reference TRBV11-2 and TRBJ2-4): EAGVAQSPRYKIIEKRQSVAFWCNPISGHATLYWYQQILGQGPKLLIQFQNNGVVDDSQLPKDRFSAERLKGVDSTLKIQPAKLEDSAVYLCASSSGLAGGIAKNIQYFGAGTRLSVL.

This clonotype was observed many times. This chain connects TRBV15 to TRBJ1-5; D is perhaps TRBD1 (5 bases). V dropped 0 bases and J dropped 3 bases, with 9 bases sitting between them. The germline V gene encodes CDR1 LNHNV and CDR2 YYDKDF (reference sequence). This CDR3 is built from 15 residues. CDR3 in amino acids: CATSREGHYNQPQHF. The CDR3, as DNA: TGTGCCACCAGCAGAGAGGGGCACTACAATCAGCCCCAGCATTTT.

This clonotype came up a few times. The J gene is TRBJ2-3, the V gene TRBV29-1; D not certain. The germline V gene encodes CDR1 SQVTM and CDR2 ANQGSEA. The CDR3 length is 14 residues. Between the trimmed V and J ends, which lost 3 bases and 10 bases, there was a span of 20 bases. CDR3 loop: CSVDGFPLKEAQYF. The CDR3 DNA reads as TGCAGCGTTGATGGGTTCCCTCTCAAAGAGGCGCAGTATTTT.

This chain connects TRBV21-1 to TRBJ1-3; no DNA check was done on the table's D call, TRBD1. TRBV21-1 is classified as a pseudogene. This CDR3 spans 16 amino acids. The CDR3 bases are TGTGCCAGCAGCAAAGCGTATCCGGGTAGTGGAAACACCATATATTTT. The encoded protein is CASSKAYPGSGNTIYF.

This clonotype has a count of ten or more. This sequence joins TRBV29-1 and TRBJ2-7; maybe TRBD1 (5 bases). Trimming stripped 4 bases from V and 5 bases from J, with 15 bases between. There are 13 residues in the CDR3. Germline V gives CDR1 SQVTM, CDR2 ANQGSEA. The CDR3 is CSVGKGLFNEQYF. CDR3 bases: TGCAGCGTTGGGAAGGGGTTGTTCAACGAGCAGTACTTC.

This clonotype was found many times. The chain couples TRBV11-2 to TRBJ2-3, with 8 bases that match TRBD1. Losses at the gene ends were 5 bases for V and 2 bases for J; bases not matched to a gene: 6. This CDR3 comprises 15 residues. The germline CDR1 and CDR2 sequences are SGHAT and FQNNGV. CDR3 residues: CASSLRTGITDTQYF. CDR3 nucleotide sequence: TGTGCCAGCAGCCTAAGGACAGGGATCACAGATACGCAGTATTTT.

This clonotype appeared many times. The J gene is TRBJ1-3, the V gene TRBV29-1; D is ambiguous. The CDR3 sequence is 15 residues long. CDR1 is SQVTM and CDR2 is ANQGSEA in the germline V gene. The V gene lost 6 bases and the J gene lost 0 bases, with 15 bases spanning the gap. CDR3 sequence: CSVAQNTHSGNTIYF. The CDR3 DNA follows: TGCAGCGTCGCTCAAAATACCCACTCTGGAAACACCATATATTTT.

In nucleotides, the CDR3 is TGTGCCAGCAGCCCTCCTTGGACAGGAGGCTACACCTTC. Translating it yields CASSPPWTGGYTF. V and J are TRBV28 and TRBJ1-2, with TRBD1 matching 7 bases. The germline V gene has CDR1 MDHEN and CDR2 SYDVKM. This CDR3 is 13 amino acids long. J lost 8 bases, V lost 6 bases, and 9 bases had no gene match.

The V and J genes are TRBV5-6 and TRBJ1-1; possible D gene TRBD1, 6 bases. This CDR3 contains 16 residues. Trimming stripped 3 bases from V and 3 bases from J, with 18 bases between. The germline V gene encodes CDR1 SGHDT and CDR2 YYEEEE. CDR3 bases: TGTGCCAGCAGCTCAACGGCGGGCGGGGGCTACACTGAAGCTTTCTTT. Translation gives CASSSTAGGGYTEAFF.

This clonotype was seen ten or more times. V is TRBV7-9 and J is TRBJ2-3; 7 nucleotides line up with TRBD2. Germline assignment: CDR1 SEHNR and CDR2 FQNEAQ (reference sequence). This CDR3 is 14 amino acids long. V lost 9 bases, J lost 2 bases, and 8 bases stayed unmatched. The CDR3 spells CASTPWDYTDTQYF. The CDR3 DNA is TGTGCCAGTACCCCCTGGGACTACACAGATACGCAGTATTTT.

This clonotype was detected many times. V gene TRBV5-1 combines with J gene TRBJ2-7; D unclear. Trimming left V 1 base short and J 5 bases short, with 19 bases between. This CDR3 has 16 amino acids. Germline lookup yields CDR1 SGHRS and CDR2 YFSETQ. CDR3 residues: CASSLRPGAPKDEQYF. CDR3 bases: TGCGCCAGCAGCTTGCGCCCCGGAGCCCCCAAGGACGAGCAGTACTTC.

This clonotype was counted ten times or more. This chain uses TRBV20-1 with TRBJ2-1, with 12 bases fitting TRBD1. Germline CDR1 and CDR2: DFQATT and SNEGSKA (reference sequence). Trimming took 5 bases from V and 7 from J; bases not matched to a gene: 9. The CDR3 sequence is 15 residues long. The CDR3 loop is CSAYPGQGARNEQFF. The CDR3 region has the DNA TGCAGTGCTTACCCGGGACAGGGGGCAAGGAATGAGCAGTTCTTC.

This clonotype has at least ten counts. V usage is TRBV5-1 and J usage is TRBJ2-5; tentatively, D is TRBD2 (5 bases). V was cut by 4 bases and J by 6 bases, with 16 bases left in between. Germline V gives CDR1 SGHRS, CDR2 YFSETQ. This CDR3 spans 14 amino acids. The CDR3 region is CASSPAEGRKTQYF. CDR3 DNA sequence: TGCGCCAGCAGCCCCGCCGAGGGTAGAAAGACCCAGTACTTC.

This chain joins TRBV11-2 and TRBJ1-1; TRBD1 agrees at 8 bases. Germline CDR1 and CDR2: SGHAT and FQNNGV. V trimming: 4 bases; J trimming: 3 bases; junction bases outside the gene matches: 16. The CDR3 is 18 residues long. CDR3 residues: CASSSPEGITGGDTEAFF. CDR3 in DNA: TGTGCCAGCAGCTCACCAGAAGGCATAACAGGGGGGGACACTGAAGCTTTCTTT.

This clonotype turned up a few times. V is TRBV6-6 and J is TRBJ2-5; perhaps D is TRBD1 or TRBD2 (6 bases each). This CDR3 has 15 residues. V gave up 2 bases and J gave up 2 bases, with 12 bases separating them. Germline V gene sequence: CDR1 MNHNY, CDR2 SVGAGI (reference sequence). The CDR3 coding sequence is TGTGCCAGCAGTTACCGGGGGCGGGCACAAGAGACCCAGTACTTC. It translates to CASSYRGRAQETQYF.

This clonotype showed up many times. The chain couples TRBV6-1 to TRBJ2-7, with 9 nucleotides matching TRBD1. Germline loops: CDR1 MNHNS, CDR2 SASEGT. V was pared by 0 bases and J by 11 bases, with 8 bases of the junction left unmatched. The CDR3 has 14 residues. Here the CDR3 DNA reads TGTGCCAGCAGTGAAGCCGGGACAGGGAGGTTTAAGTACTTC. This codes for CASSEAGTGRFKYF.

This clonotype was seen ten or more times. CDR3 sequence: CASSFGPISPLHF. The CDR3 DNA is TGTGCCAGCAGCTTTGGGCCAATTTCACCCCTCCACTTT. The chain combines TRBV5-4 with TRBJ1-6; D not certain. Deletions cut 2 bases from V and 9 bases from J, with 9 bases between. Per the germline V gene, CDR1 is SGHNT and CDR2 is YYREEE (reference sequence). CDR3 length equals 13 residues.

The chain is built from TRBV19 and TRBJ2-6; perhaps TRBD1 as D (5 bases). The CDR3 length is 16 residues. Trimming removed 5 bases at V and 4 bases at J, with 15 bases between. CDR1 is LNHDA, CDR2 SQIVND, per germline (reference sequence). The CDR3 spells CASSPRPGSGANVLTF. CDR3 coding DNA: TGTGCCAGTAGTCCTCGGCCAGGGTCGGGGGCCAACGTCCTGACTTTC.

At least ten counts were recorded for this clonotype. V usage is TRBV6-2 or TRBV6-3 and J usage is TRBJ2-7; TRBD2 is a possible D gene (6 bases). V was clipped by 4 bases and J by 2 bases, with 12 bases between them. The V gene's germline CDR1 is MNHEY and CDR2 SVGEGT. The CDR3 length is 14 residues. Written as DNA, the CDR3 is TGTGCCAGCAGTTTGGGACTGGGAACCTACGAGCAGTACTTC. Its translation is CASSLGLGTYEQYF.